Listed here are 2 T cell receptor beta chains from one sample, sequenced in a study of blood T cell repertoires in COVID-19. Method: immunoSEQ multiplex PCR; TCRdb's copy keeps in-frame clones and lacks some. This sample has 120,000 or so clones; 80% to 90% occur once, and the top ten carry about 6.3%. Sample: peripheral blood. These receptors were taken from a man aged 80 or over with active or convalescent COVID-19.

The CDR3 DNA follows: TGTGCCAGCTCACCACCGCCGGGGACAAGAGCTATGAACACTGAAGCTTTCTTT. Translation: CASSPPPGTRAMNTEAFF. The chain recombines TRBV18 with TRBJ1-1; TRBD1 is a possible D gene (6 bases). Germline values: CDR1 KGHSH, CDR2 LQKENI. The V gene lost 0 bases and the J gene lost 0 bases, with 17 bases spanning the gap. The CDR3 length is 18 residues.

The V gene is TRBV2, the J gene TRBJ2-2; D is perhaps TRBD2 (6 bases). Trimming pared 4 bases from V and 3 bases from J, leaving 12 bases between. The CDR3 spans 15 residues. The V gene's germline CDR1 is SNHLY and CDR2 FYNNEI. Here the CDR3 DNA reads TGTGCCAGCAGTGCCCAGGGAGGCGACACCGGGGAGCTGTTTTTT. Protein product: CASSAQGGDTGELFF.